The 28 T cell receptor beta chains reported below all come from one sample, sequenced in a study of CD4 T cells in relation to SARS-CoV-2 and coronaviruses. The data were produced by immunoSEQ multiplex PCR, yet TCRdb's version contains in-frame clones alone and is incomplete. The sample holds approximately 20,000 clones, about 76% seen once. Unexposed donor CD4+ T cells date from about 2011-2018, before the COVID-19 pandemic. Isolation of CD4+ T cells took place after 10 days in culture. Their antigens remain unidentified. Material for sequencing was CD4+ T cells from PBMCs, cultured in vitro. The receptors here all came from a human donor in good health.

The CDR3, as DNA: TGTGCCAGCTCACCCCCAGGGCACTCCTACGAGCAGTACTTC. It is translated as CASSPPGHSYEQYF. This chain links TRBV18 with TRBJ2-7; tentatively, D is TRBD1 (5 bases). Germline V gene data show CDR1 as KGHSH and CDR2 as LQKENI. V was clipped by 3 bases and J by 0 bases, with 9 bases between them. This CDR3 is 14 amino acids long.

This clone showed up just a few times. The rearrangement links TRBV3-1 (or the pseudogene TRBV3-2) to TRBJ2-3, with unresolved D. Germline CDR1 reads LGHDT; CDR2 reads YNNKEL (reference sequence). V gave up 3 bases and J gave up 3 bases, with 10 bases separating them. The CDR3 extends over 14 amino acids. CDR3 sequence reads: CASSHADGTDTQYF. In DNA, the CDR3 is TGTGCCAGCAGCCATGCCGACGGGACAGATACGCAGTATTTT.

The chain carries TRBV30 and TRBJ1-3; 8 bases line up with TRBD1. The germline V gene has CDR1 GTSNPN and CDR2 SVGIG (reference sequence). The CDR3 sequence is 13 residues long. With V trimmed by 5 bases and J by 4 bases, 4 bases remained unmatched. The CDR3 nucleotides are TGTGCCTGGTCGACAGGGGTCGGAAACACCATATATTTT. Translating it yields CAWSTGVGNTIYF.

The chain combines TRBV12-3 or TRBV12-4 with TRBJ2-5; the D gene is possibly TRBD2 (6 bases). V gave up 1 base and J gave up 5 bases, with 8 bases separating them. CDR3 size: 13 residues. The CDR3 here is CASSLGGEETQYF. Written as DNA, the CDR3 is TGTGCCAGCAGTTTAGGGGGGGAGGAGACCCAGTACTTC.

This clone occurred a few times. The J gene is TRBJ2-7, the V gene TRBV20-1; perhaps TRBD2 as D (6 bases). The CDR3 sequence is 15 residues long. CDR1 is DFQATT and CDR2 is SNEGSKA in the germline V gene (reference sequence). Trimming took off 3 bases at V and 2 bases at J, with 17 bases between the two ends. Written as DNA, the CDR3 is TGCAGTGCTAGTCCTGTGGTAGGCGGGGCCTACGAGCAGTACTTC. Protein: CSASPVVGGAYEQYF.

This rearrangement joins TRBV19 to TRBJ2-5; the D gene is possibly TRBD1 (6 bases). This CDR3 contains 14 residues. Trimming took off 10 bases at V and 2 bases at J, with 17 bases between the two ends. Per germline, CDR1 LNHDA and CDR2 SQIVND (reference sequence). The CDR3 bases are TGTGCCACCACTCCAGGTGGACAGCAAGAGACCCAGTACTTC. This gives the protein CATTPGGQQETQYF.

This CDR3 is CASSQKDWHEQFF. DNA for the CDR3: TGTGCCAGCAGCCAGAAGGATTGGCATGAGCAGTTCTTC. V usage is TRBV6-5 and J usage is TRBJ2-1; D ambiguous. The CDR3 loop spans 13 amino acids. Deletions cut 6 bases from V and 8 bases from J, with 14 bases between. CDR1 is MNHEY, CDR2 SVGAGI, per germline.

The chain employs TRBV5-4 and TRBJ2-5; D unclear. The CDR3 totals 15 residues. CDR1 is SGHNT, CDR2 YYREEE, per germline (reference sequence). The V end lost 3 bases, the J end lost 1 base, and 13 bases lay between the germline ends. The CDR3 DNA reads TGTGCCAGCAGCTCCATATTACCGGGCCAAGAGACCCAGTACTTC. Protein product: CASSSILPGQETQYF.

The rearrangement uses TRBV6-5 and TRBJ1-1, with 7 bases matching TRBD1. V trimming: 0 bases; J trimming: 7 bases; junction bases outside the gene matches: 2. The CDR3 covers 13 residues. Germline V gives CDR1 MNHEY, CDR2 SVGAGI. CDR3 amino acids: CASSYSQGFEAFF. The CDR3 DNA reads as TGTGCCAGCAGTTACTCACAGGGGTTTGAAGCTTTCTTT.

The chain links TRBV6-1 to TRBJ1-1; D possibly corresponds to TRBD1 (6 bases). Germline V gives CDR1 MNHNS, CDR2 SASEGT. The V gene lost 0 bases and the J gene lost 3 bases, with 11 bases spanning the gap. This CDR3 region has 15 residues. Here the CDR3 DNA reads TGTGCCAGCAGTGAAGCGGCGGGGGCGGACACTGAAGCTTTCTTT. Its translation: CASSEAAGADTEAFF.

The V and J genes are TRBV3-1 (or the pseudogene TRBV3-2) and TRBJ2-5; D perhaps matches TRBD2 (6 bases). CDR3 length: 12 amino acids. Trimming took off 5 bases at V and 4 bases at J, with 8 bases between the two ends. CDR1 and CDR2 (germline): LGHDT, YNNKEL (reference sequence). CDR3 in DNA: TGTGCCAGCAGCAAGGGAGGAGAGACCCAGTACTTC. Its translation: CASSKGGETQYF.

V gene TRBV12-5 combines with J gene TRBJ2-5; TRBD2 matches at 8 bases. With V trimmed by 7 bases and J by 5 bases, 12 bases remained unmatched. CDR1 and CDR2 from the germline V gene are LGHNT and FRNRAP. This CDR3 comprises 15 residues. The CDR3: CASASGLRGGETQYF. The CDR3 bases are TGTGCTAGTGCCTCGGGCCTTCGGGGGGGCGAGACCCAGTACTTC.

In DNA form, the CDR3 reads TGTGCCAGCATGCGGGGACAGACGTATGGCTACACCTTC. Protein product: CASMRGQTYGYTF. This rearrangement joins TRBV13 to TRBJ1-2, with 7 bases identical to TRBD1. The CDR3 contains 13 residues. The germline V gene encodes CDR1 PRHDT and CDR2 FYEKMQ (reference sequence). The junction had 7 bases not matched to a gene; V was cut back by 7 bases and J by 5 bases.

J is TRBJ1-1 and V is TRBV6-5, with 9 bases lining up with TRBD1. Per the germline V gene, CDR1 is MNHEY and CDR2 is SVGAGI. With V trimmed by 2 bases and J by 6 bases, 1 base remained unmatched. This CDR3 region has 13 residues. The CDR3 nucleotides read TGTGCCAGCAGTTACAGGGACAGGGCTGAAGCTTTCTTT. This sequence encodes CASSYRDRAEAFF.

The chain links TRBV3-1 (or the pseudogene TRBV3-2) to TRBJ2-7; possible D gene TRBD2, 6 bases. Per the germline V gene, CDR1 is LGHDT and CDR2 is YNNKEL (reference sequence). This CDR3 has 14 residues. V was shortened by 1 base and J by 2 bases, with 9 bases between the two germline ends. The CDR3, as DNA: TGTGCCAGCAGCCAAGGACTAGGGGCCTACGAGCAGTACTTC. It is translated as CASSQGLGAYEQYF.

The J gene is TRBJ1-5, the V gene TRBV7-3; the D is unclear. Trimming shortened V by 2 bases and J by 5 bases, and 7 bases separated the two germline ends. Germline CDR1 reads SGHTA; CDR2 reads FQGTGA. This CDR3 is built from 13 residues. The CDR3 spells CASSLSYDQPQHF. The CDR3 region has the DNA TGTGCCAGCAGCTTATCCTACGATCAGCCCCAGCATTTT. The full variable domain, with the rest looked up from reference TRBV7-3 and TRBJ1-5, is GAGVSQTPSNKVTEKGKYVELRCDPISGHTALYWYRQSLGQGPEFLIYFQGTGAADDSGLPNDRFFAVRPEGSVSTLKIQRTERGDSAVYLCASSLSYDQPQHFGDGTRLSIL.

The chain carries TRBV3-1 (or the pseudogene TRBV3-2) and TRBJ2-5, with D hard to call. This CDR3 comprises 12 residues. Germline values: CDR1 LGHDT, CDR2 YNNKEL (reference sequence). Between the trimmed V and J ends, which lost 4 bases and 4 bases, there was a span of 7 bases. The CDR3 nucleotides are TGTGCCAGCAGCCCCATGGGAGAGACCCAGTACTTC. This gives the protein CASSPMGETQYF.

V is TRBV2 and J is TRBJ2-3; 9 bases are a match to TRBD1. The CDR3 is 15 residues long. With V trimmed by 7 bases and J by 3 bases, 8 bases remained unmatched. Germline loops: CDR1 SNHLY, CDR2 FYNNEI. As DNA, the CDR3 is TGTGCCAGCAACCCACCGGGACAGGGAACAGATACGCAGTATTTT. Translated: CASNPPGQGTDTQYF.

The chain employs TRBV4-1 and TRBJ2-7; 9 bases agree with TRBD1. Germline V gene lookup returns CDR1 MGHRA and CDR2 YSYEKL. The CDR3 totals 17 residues. Trimming cost V 0 bases and J 2 bases; bases outside gene matches: 8. This CDR3 is CASSQELLGQGTYEQYF. CDR3 nucleotides: TGCGCCAGCAGCCAAGAGTTGTTGGGACAGGGAACCTACGAGCAGTACTTC.

The genes are TRBV24-1 and TRBJ1-2; D gene ambiguous. Trimming took off 5 bases at V and 4 bases at J, with 4 bases between the two ends. The length of the CDR3 is 11 residues. CDR1 and CDR2 (germline): KGHDR, SFDVKD. In DNA, the CDR3 is TGTGCCACCAGTGGACTCTATGGCTACACCTTC. This translates into CATSGLYGYTF.

This chain joins TRBV5-4 and TRBJ2-2; D unresolved. V was shortened by 2 bases and J by 6 bases, with 11 bases between the two germline ends. The germline V gene encodes CDR1 SGHNT and CDR2 YYREEE (reference sequence). The CDR3 covers 14 residues. CDR3 residues: CASSFGTQSGELFF. In DNA, the CDR3 is TGTGCCAGCAGCTTCGGTACCCAATCCGGGGAGCTGTTTTTT.

This rearrangement joins TRBV30 to TRBJ2-1; tentatively, D is TRBD1 or TRBD2 (7 bases each). The CDR3 has 16 amino acids. The germline gives CDR1 GTSNPN, CDR2 SVGIG (reference sequence). The V end lost 1 base, the J end lost 4 bases, and 17 bases lay between the germline ends. The CDR3: CAWSEGGSAGYNEQFF. CDR3 coding DNA: TGTGCCTGGAGTGAAGGGGGCTCAGCGGGGTACAATGAGCAGTTCTTC.

V usage is TRBV29-1 and J usage is TRBJ2-7; TRBD2 matches 9 bases. The V and J ends lost 6 bases and 5 bases, in that order; junction bases with no gene match: 5. CDR3 length: 12 amino acids. The germline CDR1 and CDR2 sequences are SQVTM and ANQGSEA. The CDR3 here is CSVLAGFNEQYF. The CDR3 coding sequence is TGCAGCGTCCTAGCGGGATTCAACGAGCAGTACTTC.

The gene calls are TRBV12-3 or TRBV12-4 and TRBJ1-1; no reliable D call. CDR3 size: 11 residues. The V and J ends lost 6 bases and 8 bases respectively, with 10 bases between them. The CDR3 here is CASSDRTEAFF. In DNA, the CDR3 is TGTGCCAGCAGCGATCGAACAGAAGCTTTCTTT.

The chain recombines TRBV9 with TRBJ2-3; 7 nucleotides line up with TRBD2. This CDR3 is 15 amino acids long. In germline, CDR1 is SGDLS, CDR2 YYNGEE. With V trimmed by 0 bases and J by 4 bases, 5 bases remained unmatched. The CDR3: CASSVVGAGADTQYF. DNA of the CDR3: TGTGCCAGCAGCGTAGTTGGGGCGGGAGCAGATACGCAGTATTTT.

The V and J genes are TRBV19 and TRBJ1-5; tentatively, D is TRBD1 (6 bases). CDR1 is LNHDA and CDR2 is SQIVND in the germline V gene (reference sequence). With 4 bases removed from V and 5 bases from J, the gap between germline ends came to 12 bases. The CDR3 sequence is 14 residues long. As DNA, the CDR3 is TGTGCCAGTAGTACGAACGGGGGCGATCAGCCCCAGCATTTT. It encodes CASSTNGGDQPQHF. Using reference TRBV19 and TRBJ1-5 for the parts outside the CDR3, the full variable domain is DGGITQSPKYLFRKEGQNVTLSCEQNLNHDAMYWYRQDPGQGLRLIYYSQIVNDFQKGDIAEGYSVSREKKESFPLTVTSAQKNPTAFYLCASSTNGGDQPQHFGDGTRLSIL.

V gene TRBV9 combines with J gene TRBJ2-3; TRBD2 matches 14 bases. V shed 4 bases, J shed 6 bases, and the junction held 10 bases outside the gene matches. CDR3 length: 17 amino acids. Germline V gives CDR1 SGDLS, CDR2 YYNGEE. The CDR3 nucleotides read TGTGCCAGCAGCTTCGCGCCCGGGACTAGCGGGAGTGATACGCAGTATTTT. Residues: CASSFAPGTSGSDTQYF.

This clone showed up just once. This chain connects TRBV6-5 to TRBJ2-3; tentatively, D is TRBD1 (6 bases). Trimming stripped 5 bases from V and 1 base from J, with 10 bases between. Germline lookup yields CDR1 MNHEY and CDR2 SVGAGI. This CDR3 has 14 amino acids. The CDR3 DNA reads as TGTGCCAGCAGTACAGGGTTGGGCACAGATACGCAGTATTTT. Amino acid sequence: CASSTGLGTDTQYF.